The clone carrying this T cell receptor (beta chain) came up many times. The antigen remains undetermined. This CDR3 is 13 amino acids long. Trimming left V 3 bases short and J 5 bases short, with 12 bases between. Germline lookup yields CDR1 DFQATT and CDR2 SNEGSKA (reference sequence). The sample originates from a study of T-cell reconstitution after alpha-beta-depleted transplantation in children. Whole-study results and caveats: There were reportedly several hundred expanded graft clones from which alpha-beta T cells came about two months after transplant. Newly produced T cells mostly accounted for T-cell counts and diversity one year post-transplant. After transplant, high TCRbeta diversity at day 60 in some patients arose from surviving recipient T cells and thymic progenitors.

A library of TCRbeta sequences, prepared with unique molecular identifiers, was generated. MiXCR, run by TCRdb on the PCR reads, gives a single entry per CDR3 protein. Altogether about 200,000 distinct CDR3 sequences are present, about 6% being singletons, with the ten largest covering just over 4.5%. The specimen was PBMCs, collected before TCRalphabeta/CD19-depleted stem cell transplant. The V and J genes are TRBV20-1 and TRBJ2-3; D assignment may be TRBD1 or TRBD2 (6 bases each). The source of this sequence is a girl in the first two years of life with combined immunodeficiency, due to receive a stem cell transplant. DNA for the CDR3: TGCAGTGCTAGTCCGGGGGCAGGAGATACGCAGTATTTT. It codes for CSASPGAGDTQYF.